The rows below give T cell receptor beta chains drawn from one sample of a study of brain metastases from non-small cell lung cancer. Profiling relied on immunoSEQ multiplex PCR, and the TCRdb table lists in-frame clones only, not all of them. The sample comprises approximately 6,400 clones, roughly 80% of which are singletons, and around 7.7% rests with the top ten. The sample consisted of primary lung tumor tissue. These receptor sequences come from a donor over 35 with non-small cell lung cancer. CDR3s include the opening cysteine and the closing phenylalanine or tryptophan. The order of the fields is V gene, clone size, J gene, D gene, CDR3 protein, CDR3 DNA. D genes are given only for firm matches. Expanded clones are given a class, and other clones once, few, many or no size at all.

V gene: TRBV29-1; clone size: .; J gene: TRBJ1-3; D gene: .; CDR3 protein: CSVEIGGNTIYF; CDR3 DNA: TGCAGCGTTGAAATTGGTGGAAACACCATATATTTT
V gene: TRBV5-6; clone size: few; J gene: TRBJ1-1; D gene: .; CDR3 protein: CASSPGRATEAFF; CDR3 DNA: TGTGCCAGCAGCCCGGGCCGGGCCACTGAAGCTTTCTTT
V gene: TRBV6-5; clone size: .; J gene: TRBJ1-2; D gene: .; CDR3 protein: CASSRGRTNYGYTF; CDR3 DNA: TGTGCCAGCAGTAGGGGACGGACTAACTATGGCTACACCTTC
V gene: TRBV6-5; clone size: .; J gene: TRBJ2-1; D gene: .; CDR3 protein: CASRKGSSYNEQFF; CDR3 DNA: TGTGCCAGCAGAAAAGGAAGCTCCTACAATGAGCAGTTCTTC
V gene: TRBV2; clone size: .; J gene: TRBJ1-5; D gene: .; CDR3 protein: CASSEQTVGNQPQHF; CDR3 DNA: TGTGCCAGCAGTGAACAGACCGTCGGCAATCAGCCCCAGCATTTT
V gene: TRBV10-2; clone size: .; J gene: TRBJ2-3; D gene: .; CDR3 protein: CASYFSQGYTDTQYF; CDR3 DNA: TGCGCCAGTTACTTTTCCCAGGGTTACACAGATACGCAGTATTTT
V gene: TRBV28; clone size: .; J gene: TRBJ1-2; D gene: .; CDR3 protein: CASSLGVTNYGYTF; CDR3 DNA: TGTGCCAGCAGTTTGGGGGTGACAAACTATGGCTACACCTTC
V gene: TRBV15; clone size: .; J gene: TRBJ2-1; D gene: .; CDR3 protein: CATSRVIGGLNEQFF; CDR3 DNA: TGTGCCACCAGCAGAGTCATCGGGGGACTCAATGAGCAGTTCTTC
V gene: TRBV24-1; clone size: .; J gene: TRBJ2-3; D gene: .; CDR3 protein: CATSDNTQYF; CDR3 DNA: TGTGCCACCAGTGATAATACGCAGTATTTT
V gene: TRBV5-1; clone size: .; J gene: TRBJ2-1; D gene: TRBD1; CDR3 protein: CASSLRQGAGDEQFF; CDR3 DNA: TGCGCCAGCAGCTTGCGACAGGGGGCAGGCGATGAGCAGTTCTTC
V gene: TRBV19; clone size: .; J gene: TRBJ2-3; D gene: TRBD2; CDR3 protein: CATSASGGTDTQYF; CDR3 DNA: TGTGCCACGTCAGCAAGCGGGGGCACAGATACGCAGTATTTT
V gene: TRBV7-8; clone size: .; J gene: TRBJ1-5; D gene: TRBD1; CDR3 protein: CASSFGQGSNQPQHF; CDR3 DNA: TGTGCCAGCAGCTTTGGACAGGGGAGCAATCAGCCCCAGCATTTT
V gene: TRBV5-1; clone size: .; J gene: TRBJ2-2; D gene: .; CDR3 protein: CASSPVAGELFF; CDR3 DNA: TGCGCCAGCAGCCCCGTGGCCGGGGAGCTGTTTTTT
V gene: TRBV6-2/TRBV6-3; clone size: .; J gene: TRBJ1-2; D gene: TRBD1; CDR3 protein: CASSRQGVGGYTF; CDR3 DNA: TGTGCCAGCAGTCGACAGGGGGTTGGAGGCTACACCTTC
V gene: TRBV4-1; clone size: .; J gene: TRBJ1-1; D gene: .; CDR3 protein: CASSQEIVVPGAAAFF; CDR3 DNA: TGCGCCAGCAGCCAAGAAATAGTAGTACCGGGGGCTGCTGCTTTCTTT
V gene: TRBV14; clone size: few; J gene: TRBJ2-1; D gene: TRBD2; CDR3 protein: CASSPIAGGLNEQFF; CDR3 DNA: TGTGCCAGCAGCCCAATAGCGGGGGGCCTCAATGAGCAGTTCTTC
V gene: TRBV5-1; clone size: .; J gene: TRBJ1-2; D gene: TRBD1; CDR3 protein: CASRGTGLDYGYTF; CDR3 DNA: TGCGCCAGCCGCGGGACAGGCCTAGACTATGGCTACACCTTC
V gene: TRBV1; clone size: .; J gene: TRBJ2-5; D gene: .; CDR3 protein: CTSSPRGRVQETQYF; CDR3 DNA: TGCACCAGCAGCCCCCGGGGGCGGGTTCAAGAGACCCAGTACTTC